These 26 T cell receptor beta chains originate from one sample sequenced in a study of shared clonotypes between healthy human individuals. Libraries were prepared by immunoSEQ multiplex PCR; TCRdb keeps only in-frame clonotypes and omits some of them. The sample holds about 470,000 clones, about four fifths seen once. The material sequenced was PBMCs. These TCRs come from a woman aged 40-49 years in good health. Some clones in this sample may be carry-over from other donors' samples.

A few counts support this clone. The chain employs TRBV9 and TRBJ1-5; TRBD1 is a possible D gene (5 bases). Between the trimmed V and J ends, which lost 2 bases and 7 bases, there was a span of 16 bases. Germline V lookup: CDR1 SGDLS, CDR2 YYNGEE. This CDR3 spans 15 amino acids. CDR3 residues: CASSVHPGGEQPQHF. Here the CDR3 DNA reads TGTGCCAGCAGCGTCCATCCGGGGGGGGAGCAGCCCCAGCATTTT.

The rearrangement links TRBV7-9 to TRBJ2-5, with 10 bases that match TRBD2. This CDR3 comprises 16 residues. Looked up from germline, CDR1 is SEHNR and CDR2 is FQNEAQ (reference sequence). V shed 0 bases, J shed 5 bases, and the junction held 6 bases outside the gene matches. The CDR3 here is CASSLAAGGYSETQYF. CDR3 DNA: TGTGCCAGCAGCTTAGCAGCGGGAGGGTACAGTGAGACCCAGTACTTC.

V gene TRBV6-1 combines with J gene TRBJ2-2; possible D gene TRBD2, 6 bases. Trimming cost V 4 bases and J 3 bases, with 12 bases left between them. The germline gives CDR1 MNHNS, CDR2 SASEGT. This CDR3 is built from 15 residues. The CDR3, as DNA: TGTGCCAGCAGTGCGGGAGATACCCACACCGGGGAGCTGTTTTTT. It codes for CASSAGDTHTGELFF.

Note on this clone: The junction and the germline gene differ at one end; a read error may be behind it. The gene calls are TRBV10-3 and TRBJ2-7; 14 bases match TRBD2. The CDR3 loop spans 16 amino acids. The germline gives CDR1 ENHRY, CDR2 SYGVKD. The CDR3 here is CAISEGLAGGPYEQHF. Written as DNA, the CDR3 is TGTGCCATCAGTGAGGGACTAGCGGGAGGCCCCTACGAGCAGCACTTC.

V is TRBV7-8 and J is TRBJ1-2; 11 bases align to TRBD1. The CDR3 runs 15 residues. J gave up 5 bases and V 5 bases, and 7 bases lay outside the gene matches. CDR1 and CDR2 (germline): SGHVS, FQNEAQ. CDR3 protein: CASSTGQGADYGYTF. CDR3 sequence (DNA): TGTGCCAGCAGCACCGGACAGGGGGCAGATTATGGCTACACCTTC.

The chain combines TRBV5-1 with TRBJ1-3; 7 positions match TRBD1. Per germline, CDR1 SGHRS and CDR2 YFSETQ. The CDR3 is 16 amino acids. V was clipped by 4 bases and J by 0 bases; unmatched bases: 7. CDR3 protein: CASSQDRPLSGNTIYF. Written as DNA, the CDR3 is TGCGCCAGCAGCCAGGACAGGCCCCTCTCTGGAAACACCATATATTTT.

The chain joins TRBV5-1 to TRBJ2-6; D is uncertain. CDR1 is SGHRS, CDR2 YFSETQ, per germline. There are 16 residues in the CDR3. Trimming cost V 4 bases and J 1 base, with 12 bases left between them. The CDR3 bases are TGCGCCAGCAGCCCGGCGGAAGATTCTGGGGCCAACGTCCTGACTTTC. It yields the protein CASSPAEDSGANVLTF.

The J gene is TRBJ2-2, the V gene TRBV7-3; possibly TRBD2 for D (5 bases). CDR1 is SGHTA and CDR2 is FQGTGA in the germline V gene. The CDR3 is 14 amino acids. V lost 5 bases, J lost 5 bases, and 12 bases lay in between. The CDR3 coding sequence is TGTGCCAGCAGCCCTCACCGAGGGACCGGGGAGCTGTTTTTT. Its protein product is CASSPHRGTGELFF.

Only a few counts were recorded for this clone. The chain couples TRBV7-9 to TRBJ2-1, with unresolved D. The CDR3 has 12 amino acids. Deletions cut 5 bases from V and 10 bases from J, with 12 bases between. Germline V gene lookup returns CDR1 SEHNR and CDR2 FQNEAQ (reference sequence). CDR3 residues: CASSRVPGEQFF. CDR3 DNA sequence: TGTGCCAGCAGCAGGGTCCCTGGCGAGCAGTTCTTC. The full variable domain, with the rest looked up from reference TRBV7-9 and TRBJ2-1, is DTGVSQNPRHKITKRGQNVTFRCDPISEHNRLYWYRQTLGQGPEFLTYFQNEAQLEKSRLLSDRFSAERPKGSFSTLEIQRTEQGDSAMYLCASSRVPGEQFFGPGTRLTVL.

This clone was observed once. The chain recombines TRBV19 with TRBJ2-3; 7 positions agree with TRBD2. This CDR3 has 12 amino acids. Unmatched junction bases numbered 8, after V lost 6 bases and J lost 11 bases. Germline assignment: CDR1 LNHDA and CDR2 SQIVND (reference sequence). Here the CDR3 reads CASRASGLEQYF. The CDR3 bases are TGTGCCAGTAGAGCGTCCGGACTAGAGCAGTATTTT.

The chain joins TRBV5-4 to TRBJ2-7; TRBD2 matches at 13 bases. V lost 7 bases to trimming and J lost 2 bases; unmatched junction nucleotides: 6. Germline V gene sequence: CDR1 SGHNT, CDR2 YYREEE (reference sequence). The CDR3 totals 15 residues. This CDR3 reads CASGGLAGAAYEQYF. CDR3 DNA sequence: TGTGCCAGCGGTGGACTAGCGGGAGCCGCCTACGAGCAGTACTTC.

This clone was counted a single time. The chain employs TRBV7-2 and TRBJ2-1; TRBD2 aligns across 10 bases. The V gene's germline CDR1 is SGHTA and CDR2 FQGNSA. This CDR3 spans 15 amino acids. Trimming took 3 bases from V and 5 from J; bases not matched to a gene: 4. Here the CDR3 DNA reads TGTGCCAGCAGCTTCACTAGCGGGATTGACAATGAGCAGTTCTTC. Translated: CASSFTSGIDNEQFF.

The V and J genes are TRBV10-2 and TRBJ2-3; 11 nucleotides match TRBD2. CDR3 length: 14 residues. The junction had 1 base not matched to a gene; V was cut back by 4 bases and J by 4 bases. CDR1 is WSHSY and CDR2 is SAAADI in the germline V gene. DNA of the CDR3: TGCGCCAGCAGTGTTAGCGGGAGGGCAGATACGCAGTATTTT. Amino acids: CASSVSGRADTQYF.

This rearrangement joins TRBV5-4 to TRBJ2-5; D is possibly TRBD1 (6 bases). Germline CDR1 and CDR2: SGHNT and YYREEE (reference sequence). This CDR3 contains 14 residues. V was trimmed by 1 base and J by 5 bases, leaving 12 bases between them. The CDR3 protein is CASSLKTGGETQYF. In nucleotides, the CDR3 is TGTGCCAGCAGCTTGAAGACAGGCGGGGAGACCCAGTACTTC.

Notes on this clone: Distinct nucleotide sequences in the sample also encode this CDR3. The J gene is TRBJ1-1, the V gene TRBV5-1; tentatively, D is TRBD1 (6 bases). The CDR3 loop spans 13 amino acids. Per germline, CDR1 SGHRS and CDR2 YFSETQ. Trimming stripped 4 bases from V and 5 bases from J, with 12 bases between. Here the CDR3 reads CASSLQGGTEAFF. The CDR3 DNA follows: TGCGCCAGCAGCCTACAGGGTGGGACTGAAGCTTTCTTT.

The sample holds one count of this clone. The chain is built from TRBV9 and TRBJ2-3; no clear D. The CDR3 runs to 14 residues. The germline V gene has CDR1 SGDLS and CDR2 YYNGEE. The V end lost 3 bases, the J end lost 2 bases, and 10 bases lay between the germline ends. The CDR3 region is CASSASVNTDTQYF. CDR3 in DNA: TGTGCCAGCAGCGCAAGCGTAAACACAGATACGCAGTATTTT. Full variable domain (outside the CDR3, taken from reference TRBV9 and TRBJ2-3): DSGVTQTPKHLITATGQRVTLRCSPRSGDLSVYWYQQSLDQGLQFLIQYYNGEERAKGNILERFSAQQFPDLHSELNLSSLELGDSALYFCASSASVNTDTQYFGPGTRLTVL.

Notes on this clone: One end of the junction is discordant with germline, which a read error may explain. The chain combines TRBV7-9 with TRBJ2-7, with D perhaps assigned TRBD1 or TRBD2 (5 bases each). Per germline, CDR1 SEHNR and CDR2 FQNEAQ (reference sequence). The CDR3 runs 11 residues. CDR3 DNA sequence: TGTGCCAGCAGCTTGGCCGGGACCCACCACTTC. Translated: CASSLAGTHHF.

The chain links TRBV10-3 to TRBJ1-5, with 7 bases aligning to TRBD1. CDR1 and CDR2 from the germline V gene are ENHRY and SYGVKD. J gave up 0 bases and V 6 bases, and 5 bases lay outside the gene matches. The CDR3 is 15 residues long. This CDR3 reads CAISPGQVSNQPQHF. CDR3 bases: TGTGCCATCAGCCCCGGACAGGTTAGCAATCAGCCCCAGCATTTT.

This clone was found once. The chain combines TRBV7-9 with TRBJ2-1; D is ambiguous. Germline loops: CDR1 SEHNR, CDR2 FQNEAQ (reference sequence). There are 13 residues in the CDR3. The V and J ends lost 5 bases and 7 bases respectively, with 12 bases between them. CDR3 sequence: CASSPGPANEQFF. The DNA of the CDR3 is TGTGCCAGCAGCCCCGGGCCTGCGAATGAGCAGTTCTTC.

The DNA for the CDR3 is TGTGCCAGCAGTTTCCGAGGGGAAACTGAAGCTTTCTTT. This codes for CASSFRGETEAFF. The chain employs TRBV28 and TRBJ1-1; the D gene is possibly TRBD1 (5 bases). Trimming shortened V by 3 bases and J by 5 bases, and 10 bases separated the two germline ends. The CDR3 runs to 13 residues. Germline CDR1 and CDR2: MDHEN and SYDVKM.

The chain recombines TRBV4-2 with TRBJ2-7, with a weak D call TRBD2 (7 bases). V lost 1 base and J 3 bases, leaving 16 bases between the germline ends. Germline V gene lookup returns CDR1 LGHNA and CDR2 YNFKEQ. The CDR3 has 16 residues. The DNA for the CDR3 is TGTGCCAGCAGCCAAGCCGGGGGAGGGGGGATCTACGAGCAGTACTTC. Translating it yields CASSQAGGGGIYEQYF.

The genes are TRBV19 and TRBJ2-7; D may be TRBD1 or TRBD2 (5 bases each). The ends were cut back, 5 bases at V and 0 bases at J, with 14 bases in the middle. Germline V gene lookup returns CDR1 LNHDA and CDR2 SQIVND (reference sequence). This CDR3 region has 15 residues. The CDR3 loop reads CASSPRDGPSYEQYF. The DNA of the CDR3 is TGTGCCAGTAGTCCTAGGGACGGCCCCTCCTACGAGCAGTACTTC.

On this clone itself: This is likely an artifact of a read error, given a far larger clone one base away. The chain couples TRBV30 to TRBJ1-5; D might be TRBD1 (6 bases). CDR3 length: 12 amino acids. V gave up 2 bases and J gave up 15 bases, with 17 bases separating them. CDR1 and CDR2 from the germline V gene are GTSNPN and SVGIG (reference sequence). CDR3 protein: CAWSLQGQIRHF. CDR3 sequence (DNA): TGTGCCTGGAGTTTGCAGGGGCAGATACGGCATTTT.

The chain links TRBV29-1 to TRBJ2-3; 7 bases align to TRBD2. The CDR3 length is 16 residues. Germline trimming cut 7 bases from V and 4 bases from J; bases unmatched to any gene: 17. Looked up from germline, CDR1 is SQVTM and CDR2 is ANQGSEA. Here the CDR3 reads CSAPGAGATGADTQYF. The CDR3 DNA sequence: TGCAGCGCACCTGGGGCGGGAGCGACGGGCGCAGATACGCAGTATTTT.

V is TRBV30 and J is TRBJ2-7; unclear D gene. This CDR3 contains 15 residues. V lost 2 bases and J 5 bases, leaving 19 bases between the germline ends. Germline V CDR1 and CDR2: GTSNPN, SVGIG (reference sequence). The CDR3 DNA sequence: TGTGCCTGGAGTAAGATTACAGATCCTTTCGACGAGCAGTACTTC. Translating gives CAWSKITDPFDEQYF.

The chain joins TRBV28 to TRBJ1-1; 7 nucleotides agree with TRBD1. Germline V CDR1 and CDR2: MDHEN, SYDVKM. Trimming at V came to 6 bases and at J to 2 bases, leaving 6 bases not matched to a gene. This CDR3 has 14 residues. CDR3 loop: CASRTTGSNTEAFF. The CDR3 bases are TGTGCCAGCAGGACGACAGGGTCAAACACTGAAGCTTTCTTT.